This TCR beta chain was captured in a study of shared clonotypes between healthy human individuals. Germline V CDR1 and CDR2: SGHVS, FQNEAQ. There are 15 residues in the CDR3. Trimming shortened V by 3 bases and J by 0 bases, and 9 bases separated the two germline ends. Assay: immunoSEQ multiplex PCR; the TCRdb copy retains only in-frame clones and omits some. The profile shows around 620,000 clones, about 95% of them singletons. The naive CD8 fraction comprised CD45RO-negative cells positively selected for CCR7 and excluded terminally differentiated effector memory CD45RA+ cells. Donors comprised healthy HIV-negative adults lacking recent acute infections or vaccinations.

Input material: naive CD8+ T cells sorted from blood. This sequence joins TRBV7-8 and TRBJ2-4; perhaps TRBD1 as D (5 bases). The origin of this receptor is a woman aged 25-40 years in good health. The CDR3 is CASSLTVLAKNIQYF. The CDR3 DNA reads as TGTGCCAGCAGCTTGACAGTCTTAGCCAAAAACATTCAGTACTTC.